This TCR beta chain came from a study of OX40 agonist ivuxolimab in advanced cancers. Study background: Three patients got partial responses; one had hepatocellular carcinoma and two had cutaneous melanoma. The study's findings and limits: On average, CD8+ T cells showed a greater number of expanded clones than CD4+. In the expanded peripheral T cells, antigen specificity was never determined.

Note on this clone: Its antigen is currently unknown.

Data came from immunoSEQ multiplex PCR; TCRdb stores just in-frame clones and leaves some out. Of approximately 45,000 clones in the sample, about 85% are singletons; the top ten hold roughly 54%. CDR3 size: 12 residues. Germline V gene sequence: CDR1 SGHTA, CDR2 FQGNSA. V shed 4 bases and J shed 6 bases, with 10 bases lying between them. Sample: CD4+ or CD8+ T cells sorted from blood, taken in a trial of the OX40 agonist ivuxolimab. This receptor was taken from an adult with an advanced solid tumor such as melanoma, head and neck, liver or kidney cancer. The chain recombines TRBV7-2 with TRBJ2-7; no firm D call. CDR3 nucleotide sequence: TGTGCCAGCAGCTCTCAGACGGTCGAGCAGTACTTC. Its translation: CASSSQTVEQYF.